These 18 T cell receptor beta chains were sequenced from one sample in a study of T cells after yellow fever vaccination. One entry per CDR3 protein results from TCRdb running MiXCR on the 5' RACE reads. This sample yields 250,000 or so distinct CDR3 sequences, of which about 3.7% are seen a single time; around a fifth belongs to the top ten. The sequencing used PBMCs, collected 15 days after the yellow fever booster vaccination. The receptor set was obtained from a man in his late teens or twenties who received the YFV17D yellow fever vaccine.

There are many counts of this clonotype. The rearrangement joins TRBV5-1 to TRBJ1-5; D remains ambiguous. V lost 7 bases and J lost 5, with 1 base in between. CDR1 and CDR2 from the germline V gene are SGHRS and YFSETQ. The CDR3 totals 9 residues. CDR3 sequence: CASHQPQHF. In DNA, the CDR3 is TGCGCCAGCCATCAGCCCCAGCATTTT.

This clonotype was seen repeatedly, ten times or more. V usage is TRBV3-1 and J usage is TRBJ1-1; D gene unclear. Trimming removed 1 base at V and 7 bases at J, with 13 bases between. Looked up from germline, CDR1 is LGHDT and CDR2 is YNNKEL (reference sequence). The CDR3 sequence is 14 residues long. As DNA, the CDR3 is TGTGCCAGCAGCCAAGGAAGAGCGTCGGGTGAAGCTTTCTTT. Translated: CASSQGRASGEAFF.

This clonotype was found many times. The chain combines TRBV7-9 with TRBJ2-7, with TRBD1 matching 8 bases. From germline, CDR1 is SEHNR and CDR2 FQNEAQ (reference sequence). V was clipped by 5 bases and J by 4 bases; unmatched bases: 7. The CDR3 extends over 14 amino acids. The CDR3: CASSPRQGRYEQYV. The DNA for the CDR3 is TGTGCCAGCAGCCCAAGACAGGGGCGGTACGAGCAGTACGTC.

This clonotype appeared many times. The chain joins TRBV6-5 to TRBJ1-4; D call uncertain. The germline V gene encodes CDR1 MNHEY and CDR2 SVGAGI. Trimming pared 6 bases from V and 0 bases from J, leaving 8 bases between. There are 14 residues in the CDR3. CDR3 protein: CASSAGATNEKLFF. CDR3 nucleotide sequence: TGTGCCAGCAGCGCTGGGGCAACTAATGAAAAACTGTTTTTT.

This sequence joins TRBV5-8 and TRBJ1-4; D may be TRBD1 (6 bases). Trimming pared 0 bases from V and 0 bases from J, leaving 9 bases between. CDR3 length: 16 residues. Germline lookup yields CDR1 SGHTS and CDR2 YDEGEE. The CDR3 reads CASSLGDTATNEKLFF. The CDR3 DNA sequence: TGTGCCAGCAGCTTGGGGGACACTGCAACTAATGAAAAACTGTTTTTT.

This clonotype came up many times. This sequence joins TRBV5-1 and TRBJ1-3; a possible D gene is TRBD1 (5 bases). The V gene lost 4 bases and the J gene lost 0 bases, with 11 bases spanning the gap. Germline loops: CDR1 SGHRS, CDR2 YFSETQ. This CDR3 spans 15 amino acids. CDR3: CASSQGGISGNTIYF. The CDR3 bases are TGCGCCAGCAGCCAGGGCGGAATCTCTGGAAACACCATATATTTT.

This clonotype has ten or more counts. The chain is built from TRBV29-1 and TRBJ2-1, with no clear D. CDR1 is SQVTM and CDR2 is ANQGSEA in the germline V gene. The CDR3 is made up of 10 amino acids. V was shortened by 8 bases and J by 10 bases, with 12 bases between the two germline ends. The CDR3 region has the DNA TGCAGCACAATGTTCGGGGAGCAGTTCTTC. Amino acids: CSTMFGEQFF.

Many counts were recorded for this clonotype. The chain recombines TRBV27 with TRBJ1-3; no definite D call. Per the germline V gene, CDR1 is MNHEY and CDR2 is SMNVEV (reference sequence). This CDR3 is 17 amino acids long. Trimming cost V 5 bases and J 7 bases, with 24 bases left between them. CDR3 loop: CASSRHLSYLSGNTIYF. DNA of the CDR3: TGTGCCAGCAGTCGACACCTCAGCTACTTGTCGGGGAACACCATATATTTT.

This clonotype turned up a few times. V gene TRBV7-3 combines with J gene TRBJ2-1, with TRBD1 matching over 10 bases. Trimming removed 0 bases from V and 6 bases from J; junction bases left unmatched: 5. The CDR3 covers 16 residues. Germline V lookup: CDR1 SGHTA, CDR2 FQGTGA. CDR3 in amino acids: CASSLTGTGVTNEQFF. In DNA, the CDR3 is TGTGCCAGCAGCTTAACCGGGACAGGGGTGACCAATGAGCAGTTCTTC.

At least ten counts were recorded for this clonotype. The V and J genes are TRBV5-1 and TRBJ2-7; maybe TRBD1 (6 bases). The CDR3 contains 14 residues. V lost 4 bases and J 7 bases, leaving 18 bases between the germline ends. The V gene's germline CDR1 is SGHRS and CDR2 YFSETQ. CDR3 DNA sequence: TGCGCCAGCAGCCCACGGGACATGTGGTATGAGCAGTACTTC. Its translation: CASSPRDMWYEQYF.

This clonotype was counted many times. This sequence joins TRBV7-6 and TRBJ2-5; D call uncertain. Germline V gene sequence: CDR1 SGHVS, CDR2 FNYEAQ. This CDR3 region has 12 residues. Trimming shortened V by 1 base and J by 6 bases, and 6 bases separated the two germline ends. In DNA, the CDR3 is TGTGCCAGCAGCTTAGGAGGAAAGACCCAGTACTTC. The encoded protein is CASSLGGKTQYF.

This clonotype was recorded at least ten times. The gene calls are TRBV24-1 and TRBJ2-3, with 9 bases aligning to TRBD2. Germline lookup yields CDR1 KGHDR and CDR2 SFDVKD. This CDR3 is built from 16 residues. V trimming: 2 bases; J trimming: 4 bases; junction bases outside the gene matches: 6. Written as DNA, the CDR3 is TGTGCCACCAGTGATTCCGGTAGCGGGGGAGCAGATACGCAGTATTTT. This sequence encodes CATSDSGSGGADTQYF.

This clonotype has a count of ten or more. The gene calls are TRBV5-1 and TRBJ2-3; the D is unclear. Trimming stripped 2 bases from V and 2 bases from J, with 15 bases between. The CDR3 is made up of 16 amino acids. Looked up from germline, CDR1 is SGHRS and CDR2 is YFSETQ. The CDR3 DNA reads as TGCGCCAGCAGCTTTGGGCCCCGAGGATACACAGATACGCAGTATTTT. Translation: CASSFGPRGYTDTQYF.

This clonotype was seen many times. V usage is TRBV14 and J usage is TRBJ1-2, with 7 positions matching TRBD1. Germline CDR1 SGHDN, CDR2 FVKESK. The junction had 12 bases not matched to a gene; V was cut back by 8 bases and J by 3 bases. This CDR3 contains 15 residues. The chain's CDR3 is CASQDRRRRHYGYTF. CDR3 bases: TGTGCCAGCCAGGACAGGCGCAGACGACACTATGGCTACACCTTC.

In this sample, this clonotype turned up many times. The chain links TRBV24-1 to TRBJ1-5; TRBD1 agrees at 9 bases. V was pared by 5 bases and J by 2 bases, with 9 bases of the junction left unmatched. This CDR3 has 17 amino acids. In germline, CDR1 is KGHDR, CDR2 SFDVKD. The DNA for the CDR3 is TGTGCCACCAGTGTCCCGGGACAGGGCGGGGGCAATCAGCCCCAGCATTTT. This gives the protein CATSVPGQGGGNQPQHF.

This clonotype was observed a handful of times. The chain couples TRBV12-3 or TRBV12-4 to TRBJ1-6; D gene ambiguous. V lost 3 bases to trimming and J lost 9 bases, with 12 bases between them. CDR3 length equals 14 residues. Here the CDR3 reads CASSLDLGGSPLHF. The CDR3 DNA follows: TGTGCCAGCAGTTTGGACCTAGGCGGTTCACCCCTCCACTTT.

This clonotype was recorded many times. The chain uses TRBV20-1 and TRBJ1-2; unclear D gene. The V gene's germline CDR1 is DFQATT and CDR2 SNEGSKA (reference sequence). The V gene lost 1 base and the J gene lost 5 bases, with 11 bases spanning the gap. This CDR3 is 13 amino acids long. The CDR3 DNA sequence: TGCAGTGCTAGAGGGGCCTTAGATTATGGCTACACCTTC. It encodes CSARGALDYGYTF.

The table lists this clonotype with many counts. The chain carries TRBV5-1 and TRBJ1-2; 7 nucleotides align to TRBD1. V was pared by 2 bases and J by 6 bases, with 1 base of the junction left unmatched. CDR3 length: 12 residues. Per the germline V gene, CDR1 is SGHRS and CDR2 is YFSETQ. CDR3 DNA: TGCGCCAGCAGCTTCACAGGGGATGGCTACACCTTC. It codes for CASSFTGDGYTF.